This TCR beta chain appears in the sequencing data of a study of healthy donors' naive CD4 and CD8 T cells. Study background: Donors came from three age groups: 20-25, 40-50 and 60-70 years. The study, taken as a whole, reports: Positive CDR3 charge linked to CD4+ cells, negative to CD8+ cells. Roughly an eighth of CD4/CD8 propensity variance appeared explained by V, J and CDR3 charge. Bias from naive T cell homeostatic proliferation was not addressed.

This clonotype was detected a few times. The antigen is not known. TCR libraries were built from 450 to 650 ng of total RNA by linear amplification. MiXCR, applied by TCRdb to the reads, yields one record per CDR3 protein. The data show around 180,000 distinct CDR3 sequences, with over 60% seen just once and roughly 2.4% held by the top ten. Trimming shortened V by 7 bases and J by 4 bases, and 11 bases separated the two germline ends. Germline V gene lookup returns CDR1 SQVTM and CDR2 ANQGSEA. The CDR3 covers 11 residues. The sequence came from a pool of human donors in good health; the sample pools cells from several healthy donors. This rearrangement joins TRBV29-1 to TRBJ2-7; no reliable D call. Material for sequencing was naive CD4+ and CD8+ T cells sorted from blood, pooled from several donors. CDR3 bases: TGCAGCGGGGGTGCGGATTACGAGCAGTACTTC. Amino acid sequence: CSGGADYEQYF.